The 8 T cell receptor beta chains below all came from one sample that was sequenced in a study of blood T cell repertoires in COVID-19. Generated by immunoSEQ multiplex PCR, the TCRdb table keeps only in-frame clones and is missing some. The top ten hold approximately 4.5% of the sample, which has some 100,000 clones, roughly 80% seen once. The sample taken for sequencing was peripheral blood. The receptor set was obtained from a man in his fifties or sixties with acute or convalescent COVID-19.

The V gene is TRBV6-2 or TRBV6-3, the J gene TRBJ2-5; 7 positions match TRBD1. Looked up from germline, CDR1 is MNHEY and CDR2 is SVGEGT. The CDR3 has 16 residues. The V segment lost 2 bases and the J segment 1 base; nucleotides outside the gene matches: 7. DNA of the CDR3: TGTGCCAGCAGTTACGTTTCAGGGGGTCCCCAAGAGACCCAGTACTTC. Protein sequence: CASSYVSGGPQETQYF.

The chain couples TRBV5-4 to TRBJ2-5; TRBD1 agrees at 7 bases. V shed 4 bases, J shed 1 base, and the junction held 4 bases outside the gene matches. Germline values: CDR1 SGHNT, CDR2 YYREEE (reference sequence). This CDR3 is built from 14 residues. Written as DNA, the CDR3 is TGTGCCAGCAGCCCCGGGACAGCCCAAGAGACCCAGTACTTC. Translating gives CASSPGTAQETQYF.

The chain uses TRBV11-2 and TRBJ2-1; weak D call: TRBD1 (7 bases). V lost 1 base and J lost 13, with 23 bases in between. Germline CDR1 reads SGHAT; CDR2 reads FQNNGV. This CDR3 is 16 amino acids long. The chain's CDR3 is CASSLGGSETGRIQFF. The CDR3 DNA reads TGTGCCAGCAGCTTAGGAGGGTCTGAGACAGGGAGGATTCAGTTCTTC.

The V gene is TRBV28, the J gene TRBJ2-3, with 11 positions matching TRBD2. The V gene end was trimmed by 7 bases and the J gene end by 1 base; junction bases not matched to a gene: 16. Per the germline V gene, CDR1 is MDHEN and CDR2 is SYDVKM. There are 19 residues in the CDR3. The CDR3 sequence: CASIQGLTSGTARTDTQYF. The CDR3 nucleotides are TGTGCCAGCATTCAGGGGCTGACTAGCGGGACGGCCCGCACAGATACGCAGTATTTT.

This clone appeared a few times. The V call is TRBV4-1, the J call TRBJ2-1; 8 positions agree with TRBD1. The CDR3 covers 15 residues. CDR1 is MGHRA, CDR2 YSYEKL, per germline. Unmatched junction bases numbered 6, after V lost 1 base and J lost 7 bases. The CDR3 spells CASSQGDRPMNEQFF. The CDR3 DNA reads TGCGCCAGCAGCCAAGGGGACAGGCCTATGAATGAGCAGTTCTTC.

CDR3 protein: CASSASGWGSGNTIYF. As DNA, the CDR3 is TGTGCCAGCAGCGCATCAGGGTGGGGCTCTGGAAACACCATATATTTT. The chain employs TRBV13 and TRBJ1-3; D might be TRBD1 (5 bases). Trimming removed 5 bases at V and 0 bases at J, with 14 bases between. CDR3 length: 16 residues. Germline CDR1 is PRHDT and CDR2 is FYEKMQ (reference sequence).

V usage is TRBV6-5 and J usage is TRBJ1-1; 7 bases fit TRBD1. The J segment lost 1 base and the V segment lost 7 bases, leaving 6 bases of the junction unmatched. The CDR3 is 14 residues long. The germline CDR1 and CDR2 sequences are MNHEY and SVGAGI. The CDR3 sequence is CASKPGQQNTEAFF. For the CDR3, the DNA is TGTGCCAGCAAGCCGGGACAGCAGAACACTGAAGCTTTCTTT.

This sequence joins TRBV11-3 and TRBJ1-2, with TRBD1 as a possible D gene (6 bases). The CDR3 contains 13 residues. Trimming pared 6 bases from V and 4 bases from J, leaving 12 bases between. CDR1 and CDR2 from the germline V gene are SGHNT and YENEEA. DNA for the CDR3: TGTGCCAGCAGACAGGGCGCGGCCTATGGCTACACCTTC. Protein sequence: CASRQGAAYGYTF.